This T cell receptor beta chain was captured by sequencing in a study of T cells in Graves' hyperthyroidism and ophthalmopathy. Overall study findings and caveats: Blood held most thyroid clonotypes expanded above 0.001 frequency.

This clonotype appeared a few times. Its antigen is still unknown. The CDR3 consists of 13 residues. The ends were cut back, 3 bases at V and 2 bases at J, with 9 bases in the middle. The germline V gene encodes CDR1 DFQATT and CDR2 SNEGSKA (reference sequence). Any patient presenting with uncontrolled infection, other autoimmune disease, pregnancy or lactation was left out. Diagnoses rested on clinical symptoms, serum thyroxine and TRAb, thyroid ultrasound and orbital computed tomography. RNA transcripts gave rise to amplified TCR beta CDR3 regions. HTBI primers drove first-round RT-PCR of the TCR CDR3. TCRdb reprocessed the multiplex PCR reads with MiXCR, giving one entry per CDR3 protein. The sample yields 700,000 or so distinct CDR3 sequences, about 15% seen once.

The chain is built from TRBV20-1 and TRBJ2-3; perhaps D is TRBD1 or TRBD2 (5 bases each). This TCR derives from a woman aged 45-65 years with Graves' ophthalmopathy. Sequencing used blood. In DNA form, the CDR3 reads TGCAGTGCTAGTCTCGGGACCACAGATACGCAGTATTTT. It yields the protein CSASLGTTDTQYF.